This is a list of T cell receptor beta chains from one sample in a study of graft-versus-host responses after intestinal transplantation. No cognate antigen is known for these TCRs. Libraries were prepared by immunoSEQ multiplex PCR; TCRdb keeps only in-frame clonotypes and omits some of them. The sample has 95,000 to 110,000 clones, more than 75% seen once. This specimen was unstimulated CD4+ T cells sorted from spleen or lymph node cells, taken before intestinal transplant. The receptors come from a human donor who received an intestinal transplant. Each CDR3 is given with its conserved first and last residue. Each record gives: CDR3 protein, CDR3 DNA, J gene, D gene, V gene, clone size. D genes are given only for firm matches. Clone size, where shown, is once, few, many, or a class for clones that have expanded.

CDR3 protein: CASSDPQDTQYF
CDR3 DNA: TGCGCCAGCAGTGACCCCCAAGATACGCAGTATTTT
J gene: TRBJ2-3
D gene: .
V gene: TRBV10-1
clone size: .

CDR3 protein: CASSYPSRGVGEQYF
CDR3 DNA: TGTGCCAGCAGTTACCCCTCCAGGGGAGTTGGGGAGCAGTACTTC
J gene: TRBJ2-7
D gene: .
V gene: TRBV6-5
clone size: .

CDR3 protein: CASTRQYNSPLHF
CDR3 DNA: TGTGCCAGTACCCGACAGTATAATTCACCCCTCCACTTT
J gene: TRBJ1-6
D gene: .
V gene: TRBV19
clone size: .

CDR3 protein: CASSYIRGGTDTQYF
CDR3 DNA: TGTGCCAGCAGTTACATCCGGGGGGGCACAGATACGCAGTATTTT
J gene: TRBJ2-3
D gene: TRBD2
V gene: TRBV6-6
clone size: .

CDR3 protein: CASSRDSSSYEQYF
CDR3 DNA: TGTGCCAGCAGCAGGGACAGTTCCTCCTACGAGCAGTACTTC
J gene: TRBJ2-7
D gene: TRBD1
V gene: TRBV7-3
clone size: .

CDR3 protein: CASVGPTGRGDGYTF
CDR3 DNA: TGTGCCAGTGTGGGACCGACAGGTCGTGGTGATGGCTACACCTTC
J gene: TRBJ1-2
D gene: .
V gene: TRBV19
clone size: .

CDR3 protein: CASSLGGLAGGTLPREQYF
CDR3 DNA: TGTGCCAGCAGCTTGGGGGGACTAGCGGGGGGCACGCTCCCCCGCGAGCAGTACTTC
J gene: TRBJ2-7
D gene: TRBD2
V gene: TRBV5-4
clone size: .

CDR3 protein: CASSPSVGTDTQYF
CDR3 DNA: TGTGCCAGCAGCCCATCTGTAGGCACAGATACGCAGTATTTT
J gene: TRBJ2-3
D gene: .
V gene: TRBV5-4
clone size: .

CDR3 protein: CASSPGQPTGELFF
CDR3 DNA: TGTGCCAGCAGCCCGGGCCAACCCACCGGGGAGCTGTTTTTT
J gene: TRBJ2-2
D gene: .
V gene: TRBV9
clone size: .

CDR3 protein: CASSPGLAVFSTDTQYF
CDR3 DNA: TGTGCCAGCAGCCCAGGACTAGCGGTTTTTAGCACAGATACGCAGTATTTT
J gene: TRBJ2-3
D gene: TRBD2
V gene: TRBV4-2
clone size: .

CDR3 protein: CAISEGQETQYF
CDR3 DNA: TGTGCCATCAGTGAGGGGCAAGAGACCCAGTACTTC
J gene: TRBJ2-5
D gene: .
V gene: TRBV10-3
clone size: .

CDR3 protein: CASSQGDYGYTF
CDR3 DNA: TGTGCCAGCAGTCAAGGTGACTATGGCTACACCTTC
J gene: TRBJ1-2
D gene: .
V gene: TRBV6-1
clone size: .

CDR3 protein: CASGADRVSNTGELFF
CDR3 DNA: TGTGCCAGCGGCGCGGACAGGGTTTCGAACACCGGGGAGCTGTTTTTT
J gene: TRBJ2-2
D gene: TRBD1
V gene: TRBV5-4
clone size: .

CDR3 protein: CASRAGKTQYF
CDR3 DNA: TGTGCCAGCAGGGCAGGGAAGACCCAGTACTTC
J gene: TRBJ2-5
D gene: .
V gene: TRBV2
clone size: .

CDR3 protein: CASSLDRSIYNEQFF
CDR3 DNA: TGTGCCAGCAGCTTAGATCGGTCCATCTACAATGAGCAGTTCTTC
J gene: TRBJ2-1
D gene: .
V gene: TRBV11-3
clone size: once

CDR3 protein: CASSLGLGSTDTQYF
CDR3 DNA: TGTGCCAGCAGCTTGGGACTGGGAAGCACAGATACGCAGTATTTT
J gene: TRBJ2-3
D gene: .
V gene: TRBV7-2
clone size: once

CDR3 protein: CAWSVQGNQPQHF
CDR3 DNA: TGTGCCTGGAGTGTCCAGGGCAATCAGCCCCAGCATTTT
J gene: TRBJ1-5
D gene: .
V gene: TRBV30
clone size: once

CDR3 protein: CASGLVVPLGGNEQFF
CDR3 DNA: TGTGCTAGTGGTTTGGTAGTCCCTTTAGGGGGCAATGAGCAGTTCTTC
J gene: TRBJ2-1
D gene: .
V gene: TRBV12-5
clone size: .

CDR3 protein: CASSAGTDTYEQYF
CDR3 DNA: TGTGCCAGCTCAGCCGGGACCGATACCTACGAGCAGTACTTC
J gene: TRBJ2-7
D gene: .
V gene: TRBV18
clone size: .

CDR3 protein: CASRGLAGGGSYNEQFF
CDR3 DNA: TGCGCCAGCAGGGGACTAGCGGGGGGAGGGTCCTACAATGAGCAGTTCTTC
J gene: TRBJ2-1
D gene: TRBD2
V gene: TRBV10-2
clone size: .

CDR3 protein: CASSQRYEQFF
CDR3 DNA: TGTGCCAGCAGCCAAAGGTATGAGCAGTTCTTC
J gene: TRBJ2-1
D gene: .
V gene: TRBV25-1
clone size: .

CDR3 protein: CAVQGSWDSPLHF
CDR3 DNA: TGTGCCGTACAGGGGAGTTGGGATTCACCCCTCCACTTT
J gene: TRBJ1-6
D gene: TRBD1
V gene: TRBV19
clone size: .

CDR3 protein: CASSPRMSGGINEQFF
CDR3 DNA: TGCGCCAGCAGCCCCAGGATGAGCGGGGGGATCAATGAGCAGTTCTTC
J gene: TRBJ2-1
D gene: TRBD2
V gene: TRBV5-1
clone size: .

CDR3 protein: CASAKFDVTDTQYF
CDR3 DNA: TGTGCCAGCGCGAAATTCGATGTCACAGATACGCAGTATTTT
J gene: TRBJ2-3
D gene: .
V gene: TRBV6-6
clone size: few

CDR3 protein: CASSLAGVAYNEQFF
CDR3 DNA: TGTGCCAGCAGCTTAGCGGGGGTAGCCTACAATGAGCAGTTCTTC
J gene: TRBJ2-1
D gene: .
V gene: TRBV7-9
clone size: .

CDR3 protein: CASSPPGLSYEQYF
CDR3 DNA: TGTGCCAGCTCACCGCCGGGACTGAGCTACGAGCAGTACTTC
J gene: TRBJ2-7
D gene: .
V gene: TRBV18
clone size: .

CDR3 protein: CASSLGAGSNYGYTF
CDR3 DNA: TGTGCCAGCTCGCTTGGGGCAGGGTCTAACTATGGCTACACCTTC
J gene: TRBJ1-2
D gene: .
V gene: TRBV18
clone size: .

CDR3 protein: CASSYVGSTGELFF
CDR3 DNA: TGTGCCAGCAGTTACGTGGGTTCCACCGGGGAGCTGTTTTTT
J gene: TRBJ2-2
D gene: .
V gene: TRBV6-5
clone size: .

CDR3 protein: CASSPHASGPSYEQYF
CDR3 DNA: TGTGCCAGCAGTCCACATGCAAGCGGGCCCTCCTACGAGCAGTACTTC
J gene: TRBJ2-7
D gene: .
V gene: TRBV6-6
clone size: few

CDR3 protein: CASSRRTGGDTQYF
CDR3 DNA: TGTGCCAGTAGCAGACGGACAGGGGGAGATACGCAGTATTTT
J gene: TRBJ2-3
D gene: TRBD1
V gene: TRBV19
clone size: .

CDR3 protein: CASSPLAGETQYF
CDR3 DNA: TGTGCCAGCTCACCACTAGCGGGAGAGACCCAGTACTTC
J gene: TRBJ2-5
D gene: TRBD2
V gene: TRBV18
clone size: .

CDR3 protein: CASSPSHEQFF
CDR3 DNA: TGTGCCAGCAGCCCCAGCCATGAGCAGTTCTTC
J gene: TRBJ2-1
D gene: .
V gene: TRBV6-6
clone size: .

CDR3 protein: CASSWTAPNQETQYF
CDR3 DNA: TGCGCCAGCAGCTGGACCGCCCCGAACCAAGAGACCCAGTACTTC
J gene: TRBJ2-5
D gene: .
V gene: TRBV5-1
clone size: .

CDR3 protein: CASSRDRGPRVNEQFF
CDR3 DNA: TGTGCCAGCAGCAGAGACAGGGGGCCGAGGGTCAATGAGCAGTTCTTC
J gene: TRBJ2-1
D gene: TRBD1
V gene: TRBV2
clone size: .

CDR3 protein: CASSYGGMPTDTQYF
CDR3 DNA: TGTGCCAGCAGTTACGGGGGTATGCCTACAGATACGCAGTATTTT
J gene: TRBJ2-3
D gene: .
V gene: TRBV6-6
clone size: .